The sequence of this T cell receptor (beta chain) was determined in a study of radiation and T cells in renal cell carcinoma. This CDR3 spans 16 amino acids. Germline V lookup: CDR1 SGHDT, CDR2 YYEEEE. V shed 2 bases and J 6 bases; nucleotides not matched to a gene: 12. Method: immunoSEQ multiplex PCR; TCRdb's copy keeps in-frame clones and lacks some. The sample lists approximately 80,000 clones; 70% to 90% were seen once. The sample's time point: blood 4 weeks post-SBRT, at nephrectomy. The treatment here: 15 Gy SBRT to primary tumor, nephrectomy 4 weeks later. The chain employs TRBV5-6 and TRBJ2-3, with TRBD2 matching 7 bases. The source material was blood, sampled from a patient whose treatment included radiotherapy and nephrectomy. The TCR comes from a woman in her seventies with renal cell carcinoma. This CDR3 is CASSFGAAGEVDTQYF. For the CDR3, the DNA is TGTGCCAGCAGCTTCGGCGCGGCGGGGGAGGTGGATACGCAGTATTTT. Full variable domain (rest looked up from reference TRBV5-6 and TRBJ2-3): DAGVTQSPTHLIKTRGQQVTLRCSPKSGHDTVSWYQQALGQGPQFIFQYYEEEERQRGNFPDRFSGHQFPNYSSELNVNALLLGDSALYLCASSFGAAGEVDTQYFGPGTRLTVL.